This note documents a single TCR beta chain sequence. The sample originates from a study of OX40 agonist ivuxolimab in advanced cancers. In the study overall: Ivuxolimab was administered intravenously to patients at 0.01 to 10 mg/kg every 2 weeks.

Produced via immunoSEQ multiplex PCR; TCRdb's table is partial and in-frame only. The sample holds tens of thousands of clones, around nine tenths seen once. The germline gives CDR1 MNHNY, CDR2 SVGAGI (reference sequence). The length of the CDR3 is 14 residues. Deletions cut 2 bases from V and 8 bases from J, with 15 bases between. Here the sequenced sample was CD4+ or CD8+ T cells sorted from blood, taken in a trial of the OX40 agonist ivuxolimab. This chain connects TRBV6-6 to TRBJ1-2; possibly TRBD1 for D (5 bases). This receptor was identified in an adult with an advanced solid tumor such as melanoma, head and neck, liver or kidney cancer. This CDR3 reads CASSYGGSLPGYTF. The CDR3 DNA follows: TGTGCCAGCAGTTACGGGGGTTCCCTTCCGGGCTACACCTTC.